Described below is a single TCR beta chain sequence and its context. The table came from immunoSEQ multiplex PCR; TCRdb's copy has only in-frame clones and leaves some out. The sample shows around 88,000 clones, just over 90% of them seen only once. The sample belongs to a study of T cell changes during pregnancy in multiple sclerosis. This CDR3 region has 16 residues. The germline CDR1 and CDR2 sequences are SGHAT and FQNNGV. The V end was cut by 5 bases, the J end by 1 base, with 15 bases between. The chain is built from TRBV11-2 and TRBJ1-3; TRBD1 is a possible D gene (5 bases). The source material was peripheral blood, sampled after pregnancy. The TCR originated in a female donor in good health, enrolled as a control in a pregnancy study. Written as DNA, the CDR3 is TGTGCCAGCAGCAGATGGGGCAGGGCGTCTGGAAACACCATATATTTT. This encodes CASSRWGRASGNTIYF.